This T cell receptor (beta chain) originates from a study of T cells after yellow fever vaccination (dated by TCRdb to about 2019). General notes on the study: Libraries from fractions with low cell numbers were prepared with the SMART-Seq v4 Ultra Low Input RNA kit. To follow T-cell clones before and after both primary and booster YFV17D yellow fever vaccination, bulk TCR alpha and beta repertoires underwent longitudinal sequencing. Two healthy male donors, one aged 18 to 29 and one aged 30 to 40 years, made up the cohort. Bulk PBMC replicates and cell subsets were isolated from blood drawn at multiple timepoints before and after both primary and secondary immunization. Study-wide findings and limitations: A small fraction of clonotypes appeared in both the CD4 and CD8 compartments, likely as a result of convergent recombination. Most clones expanded after primary vaccination were re-detected after the booster (almost 98% of CD4 and around 88% of CD8), suggesting broad memory maintenance. FACS-sorted repertoires could contain abundant contaminating clonotypes from the bulk population, so computational filtering was required. The secondary T-cell response was weaker than the primary response but faster, peaking on day 5 instead of day 15. Only a couple of donors were included in the study, so the extent to which the findings can be generalized is limited.

The CDR3 numbers 16 residues from cysteine through phenylalanine. Kept here is only the CDR3 DNA, which spans 48 bases and is read in frame from base 1. CDR1 is given as SEHNR and CDR2 as FQNEAQ, both from the germline V gene (reference sequence). V is cut back by 5 bases and J by 1 base, with 7 bases in the junction unmatched. This sample's treatment or condition label indicates: live attenuated yellow fever vaccine strain. At each blood-draw timepoint, two biological replicates of bulk PBMCs were obtained. PBMCs were isolated from peripheral blood using a standard Ficoll-Paque protocol. TriZol was used to extract RNA from bulk PBMCs, CD4 and CD8 fractions, and dextramer-positive and dextramer-negative fractions. Points on this clonotype: Its antigen is unknown. No base quality values were provided; no much bigger clone lies one nucleotide off.

TCR cDNA was synthesized by 5'RACE template switching, which introduced a universal primer site and unique molecular identifiers. Priming for cDNA synthesis came from both the TCR alpha and TCR beta constant segments. Library amplification used two PCR steps, and the second PCR step added sample barcodes and sequencing adapters. Libraries were sequenced on Illumina HiSeq 2500 (2x100 bp) or NovaSeq (2x150 bp). The study's own analysis went as follows. MIGEC was used to demultiplex reads and collapse the reads into UMI consensus sequences, and MiXCR was used for V(D)J alignment. Using edgeR on replicate PBMC samples, clonotypes were called vaccine-responding if FDR was below 0.01 and the log2 fold change was above 5 up to day 15. Each bulk clonotype received a CD4 or CD8 identity based on whether the sequenced CD4 or CD8 repertoire contained that clonotype at higher abundance. TCRdb passed the public sequencing reads through fastp at Q25 and MiXCR, retaining productive beta sequences. Merged by CDR3 protein, the rows form single entries marked with the most common genes and DNA. TCRdb's processing, not the study's, gives the V and J calls here. This sample holds hundreds of thousands of distinct CDR3 sequences; about 13% were observed only once. Roughly an eighth of the sample belongs to the ten largest clones.

The receptor was isolated from a man in his thirties or forties who received the YFV17D yellow fever vaccine. Sequenced material: PBMCs, taken on the day of the yellow fever booster vaccination. The chain links TRBV7-9 with TRBJ1-4; TRBD1 matches 7 bases in the middle. The nucleotide sequence is given as TGTGCCAGCAGCCCCCCCCGACAGGGAACTAATGAAAAACTGTTTTTT. It translates as CASSPPRQGTNEKLFF.